The entry that follows covers one TCR beta chain sequence. The antigen is undetermined. The source material, RNA transcripts, was used to amplify TCR beta CDR3 regions. The HTBI set primed first-round TCR CDR3 RT-PCR. One entry per CDR3 protein results from TCRdb running MiXCR on the multiplex PCR reads. The sample carries hundreds of thousands of distinct CDR3 sequences, about two fifths recorded once. This specimen comes from a study of T cells in Graves' hyperthyroidism and ophthalmopathy. Germline V lookup: CDR1 LNHDA, CDR2 SQIVND (reference sequence). The CDR3 is 17 residues long. V lost 5 bases and J lost 0, with 19 bases in between. Fresh 10 ml peripheral blood yielded PBMCs. Regarding the study as a whole: Separating ophthalmopathy from stable hyperthyroidism was achieved by a 13 V-J model.

This rearrangement joins TRBV19 to TRBJ1-1; D perhaps matches TRBD1 (5 bases). Sequencing was done on a sample of blood. The clonotype comes from a man between 18 and 29 years old with Graves' hyperthyroidism. CDR3 sequence (DNA): TGTGCCAGTAGTCAAAACACGTGGGGGGTTATGAACACTGAAGCTTTCTTT. Protein product: CASSQNTWGVMNTEAFF.